This T cell receptor (beta chain) was captured in a study of blood T cells in healthy people across ages. This clonotype was detected only a few times. Primers used in a second PCR of about 7 to 12 cycles were a sample-barcoded 5' primer and a J-beta primer mix. The yield of each sample was at least 2.5 million CDR3-containing paired-end reads. In TCRdb, the 5' RACE reads were re-called with MiXCR into one record per CDR3 protein. The data contain roughly 2 million distinct CDR3 sequences, around half of them singletons. Healthy Caucasians from Russia aged roughly 6 to 90 served as donors. For every donor, a draw yielded 8.5 to 10 milliliters of peripheral blood. Germline V gives CDR1 LGHNA, CDR2 YSLEER. The CDR3 extends over 13 amino acids. With 2 bases removed from V and 9 bases from J, the gap between germline ends came to 11 bases.

The sequenced sample consisted of blood. The chain combines TRBV4-3 with TRBJ2-1; D is ambiguous. The sequence was collected from a woman between 40 and 50 years old in good health. The CDR3 region is CASSQTTSSEQFF. CDR3 DNA sequence: TGCGCCAGCAGCCAAACTACCTCCAGTGAGCAGTTCTTC.